The rows below give T cell receptor beta chains drawn from one sample of a study of T-cell memory formation after mild COVID-19. TCRdb reanalysed the 5' RACE reads using MiXCR and keeps one entry per CDR3 protein. This table has some 200,000 distinct CDR3 sequences, roughly 10% appearing once. Material for sequencing was PBMCs or a T cell subset sorted from them (not recorded which). Every receptor here comes from a man aged 18-30 years who had mild COVID-19 (a few samples of this study predate the infection). Cell type and time point are not known. Both conserved end residues are part of each CDR3. A D gene is named only where the DNA matches it firmly.

TRBV6-1	TRBJ1-4	-	CASSVGQATNEKLFF
TRBV7-9	TRBJ2-1	-	CASTLQDEQFF
TRBV7-9	TRBJ2-1	TRBD1	CASSLDRGYNEQFF
TRBV5-6	TRBJ2-4	-	CASSLVAGFAKNIQYF
TRBV5-1	TRBJ1-2	-	CASSFDSPYGYTF
TRBV12-3/TRBV12-4	TRBJ1-1	-	CASSLWRGNTEAFF
TRBV5-1	TRBJ2-3	-	CASRDRAYTDTQYF
TRBV12-3/TRBV12-4	TRBJ1-5	TRBD1	CASRGTGNQPQHF
TRBV11-2	TRBJ2-5	TRBD1	CASTHPGTRGETQYF
TRBV20-1	TRBJ1-5	-	CSASTTSNQPQHF
TRBV7-2	TRBJ2-5	-	CASSTRGGSMGTQYF
TRBV6-2/TRBV6-3	TRBJ1-5	-	CASSWTDHQPQHF
TRBV20-1	TRBJ1-3	TRBD1	CSAPPATGNTIYF
TRBV6-6	TRBJ1-1	-	CASSFGGLAEAFF
TRBV6-1	TRBJ2-5	TRBD1	CASSEGGTGPQETQYF
TRBV19	TRBJ1-6	-	CASMRSTLNSPLHF
TRBV7-9	TRBJ2-4	-	CASSLAGQKNHIQYF
TRBV5-4	TRBJ2-1	-	CASSYKMSSYNEQFF
TRBV12-3/TRBV12-4	TRBJ1-3	-	CASSSSGSSGNTIYF
TRBV11-2	TRBJ2-3	-	CASSLVAGRIRDTQYF
TRBV7-2	TRBJ1-5	TRBD1	CASSPLSTGGADQPQHF
TRBV7-9	TRBJ2-5	-	CASSRIQVGGETQYF
TRBV9	TRBJ2-2	-	CASTRENTGELFF
TRBV6-2/TRBV6-3	TRBJ1-5	-	CASTDPNQPQHF
TRBV7-2	TRBJ1-2	TRBD1	CASSYHGTGGNYGYTF
TRBV6-6	TRBJ2-2	-	CASSPQGRAGELFF
TRBV5-6	TRBJ2-1	-	CASSLNQGRYNEQFF
TRBV5-1	TRBJ1-4	TRBD1	CASSRDSTTNEKLFF
TRBV5-5	TRBJ2-3	-	CASSFPLRNTDTQYF
TRBV20-1	TRBJ1-2	TRBD1	CSARPGQGYYGYTF
TRBV5-1	TRBJ1-1	-	CASSLDARQANTEAFF
TRBV4-2	TRBJ2-5	TRBD1	CASSQGIGTGGQETQYF
TRBV7-7	TRBJ2-1	-	CASSSTFGGEQFF
TRBV27	TRBJ2-3	TRBD2	CASSNGGETDTQYF
TRBV7-2	TRBJ2-2	TRBD1	CASSPGQGLTGELFF
TRBV4-3	TRBJ2-2	-	CASSQEYGGHGGELFF
TRBV12-3/TRBV12-4	TRBJ1-1	-	CASSLDNLNTEAFF
TRBV4-3	TRBJ2-3	TRBD1	CASSQDLGQGSDTQYF
TRBV7-2	TRBJ2-3	-	CASSFPGAETQYF
TRBV24-1	TRBJ2-3	TRBD2	CAAQRGMEDTQYF
TRBV12-3/TRBV12-4	TRBJ1-5	-	CASSLANGTPQHF
TRBV29-1	TRBJ2-7	TRBD1	CSVSGTGAYEQYF
TRBV12-3/TRBV12-4	TRBJ1-5	-	CASSFAENQPQHF
TRBV20-1	TRBJ2-5	TRBD1	CSARGTGIETQYF
TRBV20-1	TRBJ1-1	-	CSAPPRGRNTEAFF
TRBV7-2	TRBJ2-7	TRBD1	CASSNPDRGRFEQYF
TRBV4-3	TRBJ2-2	-	CASSSGFGRYRYTGELFF
TRBV19	TRBJ1-4	TRBD1	CASHGQVAGGEKLFF
TRBV29-1	TRBJ1-5	-	CSVIGPGNQPQHF
TRBV7-9	TRBJ1-6	-	CASSVEGSSPLHF
TRBV6-6	TRBJ2-1	TRBD2	CASIAGGIGRNEQFF
TRBV6-5	TRBJ1-4	TRBD1	CASRKTGSGEKLFF
TRBV27	TRBJ2-1	TRBD2	CASRPPSGGPYNEQFF
TRBV29-1	TRBJ2-7	TRBD1	CSVGWDRGDEQYF
TRBV5-5	TRBJ2-3	-	CASSFMPATDTQYF
TRBV18	TRBJ2-6	-	CASSPRGPGANVLTF
TRBV18	TRBJ2-1	-	CASSPPGRDGSGNEQFF
TRBV5-4	TRBJ2-3	-	CASRAGTPPVPGTQYF
TRBV7-2	TRBJ2-1	-	CASSLVARGSYNEQFF
TRBV12-3/TRBV12-4	TRBJ1-6	-	CASSLLSQGNSPLHF